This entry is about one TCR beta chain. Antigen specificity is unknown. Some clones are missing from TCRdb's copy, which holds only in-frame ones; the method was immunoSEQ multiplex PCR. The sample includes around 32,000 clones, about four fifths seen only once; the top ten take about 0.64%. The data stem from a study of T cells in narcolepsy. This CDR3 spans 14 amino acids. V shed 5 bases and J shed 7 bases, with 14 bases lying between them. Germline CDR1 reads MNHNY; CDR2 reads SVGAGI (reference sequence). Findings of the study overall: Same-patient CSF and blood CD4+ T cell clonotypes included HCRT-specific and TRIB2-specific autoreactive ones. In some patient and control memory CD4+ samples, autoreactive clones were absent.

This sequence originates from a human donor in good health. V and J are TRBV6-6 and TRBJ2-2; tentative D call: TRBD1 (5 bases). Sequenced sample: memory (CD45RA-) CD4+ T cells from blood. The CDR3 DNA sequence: TGTGCCAGCAGTGTAAACAGGATTGGCGGGGAGCTGTTTTTT. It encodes CASSVNRIGGELFF.